The clone carrying this T cell receptor (beta chain) showed up many times. Source study methods: Amplifying reference gene primers gave estimates of nucleated cell counts. Clones were sequenced by immunoSEQ multiplex PCR, and TCRdb holds only the in-frame ones, with some missing. The V and J calls and the clone size are those of that table, but D and trimming were determined from the DNA. Seen here are 250,000 to 300,000 clones, about 86% observed once, and the top ten hold about 2.9%. These data are taken from a study of blood T cell repertoires in COVID-19. Study-level background: Sites in the United States, Italy and Spain provided acute and convalescent COVID-19 samples. Sample material is recorded as cDNA or gDNA derived from T cells, B-cell-depleted T cells, or PBMCs.

The CDR3 runs to 13 residues. The V gene lost 2 bases and the J gene lost 0 bases, with 4 bases spanning the gap. Germline lookup yields CDR1 MNHEY and CDR2 SVGEGT. The chain recombines TRBV6-2 or TRBV6-3 with TRBJ1-2; D remains ambiguous. The receptor's source is a woman aged 55 to 70 with active or convalescent COVID-19. Sequencing input: peripheral blood. The CDR3 loop reads CASSYTANYGYTF. CDR3 in DNA: TGTGCCAGCAGTTACACGGCTAACTATGGCTACACCTTC.